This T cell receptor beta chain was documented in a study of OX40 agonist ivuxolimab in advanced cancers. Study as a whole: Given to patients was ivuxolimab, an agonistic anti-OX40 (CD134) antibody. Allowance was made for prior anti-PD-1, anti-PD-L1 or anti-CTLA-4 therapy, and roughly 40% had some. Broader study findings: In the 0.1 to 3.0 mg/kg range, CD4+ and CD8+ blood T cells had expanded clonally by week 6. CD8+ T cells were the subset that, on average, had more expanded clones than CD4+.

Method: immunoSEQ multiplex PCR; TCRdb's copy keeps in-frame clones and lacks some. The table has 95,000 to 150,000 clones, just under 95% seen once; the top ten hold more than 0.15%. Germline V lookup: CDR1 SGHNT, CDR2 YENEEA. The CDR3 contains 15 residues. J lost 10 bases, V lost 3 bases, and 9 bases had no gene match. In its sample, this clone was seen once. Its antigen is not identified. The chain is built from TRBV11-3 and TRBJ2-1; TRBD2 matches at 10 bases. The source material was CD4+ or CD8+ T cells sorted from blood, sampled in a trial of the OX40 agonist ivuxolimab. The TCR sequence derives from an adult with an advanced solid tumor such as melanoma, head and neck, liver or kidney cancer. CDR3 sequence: CASSFRAGGPGEQFF. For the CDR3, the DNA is TGTGCCAGCAGCTTCAGAGCGGGGGGGCCGGGAGAGCAGTTCTTC. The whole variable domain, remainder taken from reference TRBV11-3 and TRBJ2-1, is EAGVVQSPRYKIIEKKQPVAFWCNPISGHNTLYWYLQNLGQGPELLIRYENEEAVDDSQLPKDRFSAERLKGVDSTLKIQPAELGDSAVYLCASSFRAGGPGEQFFGPGTRLTVL.